Detailed here is one T cell receptor (beta chain). Antigen specificity is unknown. V was clipped by 7 bases and J by 4 bases; unmatched bases: 5. Germline V gives CDR1 SNHLY, CDR2 FYNNEI. This CDR3 contains 13 residues. The sample is drawn from a study of a mutant IDH1 vaccine in newly diagnosed glioma. About the study: An approximately 62% male, approximately 38% female split and a mean age of about 43 years characterized treated patients.

General study results and limits: Pseudoprogression appeared unlinked to shifts in leading peripheral T cell clonotypes.

Profiling relied on immunoSEQ multiplex PCR, and the TCRdb table lists in-frame clones only, not all of them. This sample yields under 35,000 clones, of which 88% are seen a single time; around 5% belongs to the top ten. Sample time point: baseline, week 1 (first vaccination visit). The treatment here: pre-vaccination baseline after standard-of-care therapy. This receptor was obtained from a woman aged 40 to 50 with glioma. The sequencing here drew on PBMCs, taken from a glioma patient treated with radiotherapy, temozolomide or both. The J gene is TRBJ2-7, the V gene TRBV2, with 9 bases matching TRBD1. The CDR3, as DNA: TGTGCCAGCAAGGGACAGGGAATTTACGAGCAGTACTTC. Amino acid sequence: CASKGQGIYEQYF.